This TCR beta chain was found in a study of T cell repertoires in cytomegalovirus infection. Overall study results and limits: The study found HLA-C-restricted CMV-specific TCR beta clonotypes dominating the ex vivo response.

CDR3 length equals 14 residues. Germline CDR1 and CDR2: DFQATT and SNEGSKA (reference sequence). Trimming pared 6 bases from V and 7 bases from J, leaving 18 bases between. One entry per CDR3 protein results from TCRdb running MiXCR on the reads. The table records fewer than 850,000 distinct CDR3 sequences, roughly 28% of them present only once. Details on this clonotype: Its antigen is undetermined.

The V call is TRBV20-1, the J call TRBJ1-4; maybe TRBD1 (6 bases). The specimen comprised cultured CD8+ T cells from PBMCs, sampled from culture after CMV antigen stimulation. The sequence derives from a human donor in good health (CMV status not recorded). Some clones in this sample may be carry-over from other donors' samples. CDR3 bases: TGCAGTGCGGGGGGGGCAACGTACCCTGAAAAACTGTTTTTT. It is translated as CSAGGATYPEKLFF.